Listed below are T cell receptor beta chains from one sample, sequenced in a study of response to subunit inactivated influenza vaccine. MiXCR, run by TCRdb on the RT-PCR reads, gives a single entry per CDR3 protein. The sample has 860,000 or so distinct CDR3 sequences, 21% seen once. The sequencing here drew on PBMCs from blood, taken roughly 5 days after vaccination. These receptors all come from a man aged 50-60 years who received an inactivated influenza vaccine. CDR3s include the opening cysteine and the closing phenylalanine or tryptophan. D genes are given only for firm matches. Clone size, where shown, is once, few, many, or a class for clones that have expanded.

TRBJ2-1 NA TRBD2 TRBV30 CAWSLGLAGGPGQFF TGTGCCTGGAGTTTGGGGCTAGCGGGAGGGCCGGGGCAGTTCTTC
TRBJ1-2 NA TRBD1 TRBV7-2 CASSPSTGRDGGYTF TGTGCCAGCAGCCCGTCGACAGGGCGGGACGGTGGCTACACCTTC
TRBJ2-2 NA NA TRBV6-1 CASTLRERILAGELFF TGTGCCAGCACTCTCAGGGAGAGGATTCTCGCCGGGGAGCTGTTTTTT
TRBJ2-2 NA NA TRBV19 CASSMRYTGELFF TGTGCCAGTAGTATGAGGTACACCGGGGAGCTGTTTTTT
TRBJ1-1 NA TRBD1 TRBV7-9 CASSLGQGSTGAFF TGTGCCAGCAGCCTGGGACAGGGGTCCACTGGAGCTTTCTTT
TRBJ2-1 NA TRBD1 TRBV7-9 CASSPRAGTGVNEQFF TGTGCCAGCAGCCCGAGGGCCGGGACAGGGGTCAATGAGCAGTTCTTC
TRBJ1-5 many TRBD1 TRBV7-2 CASSGHRGSQPQHF TGTGCCAGCAGCGGTCACAGGGGGAGTCAGCCCCAGCATTTT
TRBJ2-1 many NA TRBV5-1 CASNVGTPTYNEQFF TGCGCCAGCAACGTCGGGACACCTACTTACAATGAGCAGTTCTTC
TRBJ2-3 few TRBD1 TRBV5-5 CASRSAGTANSDTQYF TGTGCCAGCCGGTCCGCCGGGACAGCGAACTCAGATACGCAGTATTTT
TRBJ2-5 few NA TRBV7-9 CASSSWGRGWGETQYF TGTGCCAGCAGCTCCTGGGGCAGGGGATGGGGAGAGACCCAGTACTTC
TRBJ2-3 NA NA TRBV29-1 CSVNPGLTDTQYF TGCAGCGTTAACCCGGGGTTGACAGATACGCAGTATTTT